The clone carrying this T cell receptor (beta chain) was detected only once. Recruitment covered about two dozen US areas and drew participants whose ages spanned about 18 to 90 years. Membership in each cohort depended on participant-reported clinical history. Germline V CDR1 and CDR2: SGHVS, FQNEAQ. This CDR3 has 15 amino acids. J was trimmed by 4 bases and V by 6 bases; bases with no gene match: 8. These data originate in a study of blood T cell repertoires in COVID-19. Study as a whole: Sites across the United States, Italy and Spain contributed samples from acute and convalescent COVID-19.

Original data processing: From reference gene primer amplification, estimates of nucleated cell counts were derived. TCRdb's table, derived via immunoSEQ multiplex PCR, lists solely in-frame clones and lacks some. For V, J and clone size, that table is used; D and trimming come from the DNA. Of about 270,000 clones in the sample, 91% are singletons; the top ten hold 2.8%. The rearrangement links TRBV7-8 to TRBJ2-2, with 7 bases that match TRBD1. Source material: PBMCs or T cells enriched from blood (not recorded which). The TCR sequence derives from a man aged 40-49 years who had been exposed to COVID-19. The CDR3 DNA follows: TGTGCCAGCAGTTCTACCGGGACAGTCACCGGGGAGCTGTTTTTT. It codes for CASSSTGTVTGELFF.